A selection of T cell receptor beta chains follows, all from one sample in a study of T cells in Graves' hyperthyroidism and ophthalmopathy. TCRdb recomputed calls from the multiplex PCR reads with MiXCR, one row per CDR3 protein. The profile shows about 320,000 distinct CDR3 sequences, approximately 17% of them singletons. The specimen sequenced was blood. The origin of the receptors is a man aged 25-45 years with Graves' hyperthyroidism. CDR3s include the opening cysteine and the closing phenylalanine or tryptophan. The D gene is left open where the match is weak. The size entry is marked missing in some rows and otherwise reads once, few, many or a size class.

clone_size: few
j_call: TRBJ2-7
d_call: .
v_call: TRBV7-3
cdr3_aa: CASSLMVDSSYEQYF
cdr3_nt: TGTGCCAGCAGCTTAATGGTCGACAGCTCCTACGAGCAGTACTTC

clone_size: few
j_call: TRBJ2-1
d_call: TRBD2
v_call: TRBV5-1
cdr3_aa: CASSFGRGGSSYNEQFF
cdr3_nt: TGCGCCAGCAGCTTCGGTCGAGGCGGGAGCTCCTACAATGAGCAGTTCTTC

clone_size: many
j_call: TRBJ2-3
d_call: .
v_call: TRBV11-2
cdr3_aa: CASSLTGIYTDTQYF
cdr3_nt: TGTGCCAGCAGTCTCACCGGGATTTACACAGATACGCAGTATTTT

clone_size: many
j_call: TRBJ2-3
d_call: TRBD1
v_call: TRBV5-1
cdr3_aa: CASSWDRGTDTQYF
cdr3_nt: TGCGCCAGCAGCTGGGACAGGGGGACAGATACGCAGTATTTT

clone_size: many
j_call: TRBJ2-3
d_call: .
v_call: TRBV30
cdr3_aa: CAFGLKGADTQYF
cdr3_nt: TGTGCCTTCGGACTTAAGGGCGCAGATACGCAGTATTTT

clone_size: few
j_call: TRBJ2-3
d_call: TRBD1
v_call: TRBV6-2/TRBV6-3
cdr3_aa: CASRLQGSGATDTQYF
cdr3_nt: TGTGCCAGCAGGCTACAGGGGAGCGGTGCCACAGATACGCAGTATTTT

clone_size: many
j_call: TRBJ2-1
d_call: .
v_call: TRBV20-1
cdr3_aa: CSARDNSRSYNEQFF
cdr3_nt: TGCAGTGCTAGAGACAATAGTCGCTCCTACAATGAGCAGTTCTTC

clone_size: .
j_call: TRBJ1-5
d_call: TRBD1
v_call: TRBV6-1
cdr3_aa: CASSPGTGGQPQHF
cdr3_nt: TGTGCCAGCAGTCCCGGGACAGGGGGACAGCCCCAGCATTTT

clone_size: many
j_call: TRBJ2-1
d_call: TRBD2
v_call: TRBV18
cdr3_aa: CASSPPGLLVEQFF
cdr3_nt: TGTGCCAGCTCTCCCCCGGGACTACTCGTGGAGCAGTTCTTC

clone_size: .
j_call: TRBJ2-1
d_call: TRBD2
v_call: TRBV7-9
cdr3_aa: CASSLINPVVAGPGNEQFF
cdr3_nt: TGTGCCAGCAGCTTAATAAACCCAGTAGTAGCGGGACCGGGGAATGAGCAGTTCTTC

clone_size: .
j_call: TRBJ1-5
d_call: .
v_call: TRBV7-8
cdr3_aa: CASSLAAGGIQPQHF
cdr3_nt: TGTGCCAGCAGCTTAGCTGCCGGAGGGATCCAGCCCCAGCATTTT

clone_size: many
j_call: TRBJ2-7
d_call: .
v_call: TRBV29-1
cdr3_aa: CSVAPPAAGPYQPSPRDEQYF
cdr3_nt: TGCAGCGTTGCCCCCCCGGCGGCGGGCCCCTATCAGCCTAGCCCTAGGGACGAGCAGTACTTC

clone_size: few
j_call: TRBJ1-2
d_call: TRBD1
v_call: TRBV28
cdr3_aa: CASSFRVFRQGGRGYTF
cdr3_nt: TGTGCCAGCAGTTTTCGGGTCTTTCGACAGGGAGGTCGTGGCTACACCTTC

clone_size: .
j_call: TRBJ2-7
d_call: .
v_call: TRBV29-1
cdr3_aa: CSVVSGGTYEQYF
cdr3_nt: TGCAGCGTTGTCTCCGGAGGAACCTACGAGCAGTACTTC

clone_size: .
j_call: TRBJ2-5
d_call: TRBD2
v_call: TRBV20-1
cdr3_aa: CSVILAGAQETQYF
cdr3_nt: TGCAGTGTGATCCTAGCGGGGGCTCAAGAGACCCAGTACTTC

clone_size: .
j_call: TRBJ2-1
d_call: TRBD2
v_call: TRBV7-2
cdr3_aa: CASRWTSGRHYNEQFF
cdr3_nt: TGTGCCAGCAGATGGACTAGCGGGAGGCACTACAATGAGCAGTTCTTC

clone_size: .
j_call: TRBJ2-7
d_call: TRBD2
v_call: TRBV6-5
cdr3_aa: CASSYSTSGYEQYF
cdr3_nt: TGTGCCAGCAGTTACTCGACTAGCGGTTACGAGCAGTACTTC

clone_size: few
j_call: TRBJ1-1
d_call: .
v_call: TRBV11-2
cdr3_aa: CASRLFGRGSNTEAFF
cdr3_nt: TGTGCCAGCAGACTCTTCGGACGGGGTTCGAACACTGAAGCTTTCTTT

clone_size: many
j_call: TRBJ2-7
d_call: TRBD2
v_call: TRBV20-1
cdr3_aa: CSAGTSGPYEQYF
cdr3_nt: TGCAGTGCAGGGACTAGCGGACCTTACGAGCAGTACTTC

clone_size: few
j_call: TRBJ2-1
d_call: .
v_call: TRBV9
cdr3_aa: CASSVTGVSYNEQFF
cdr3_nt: TGTGCCAGCAGCGTAACCGGGGTCTCCTACAATGAGCAGTTCTTC

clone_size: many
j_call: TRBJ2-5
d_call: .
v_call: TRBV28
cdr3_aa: CASSTIRDTGGTQYF
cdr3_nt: TGTGCCAGCAGTACTATCCGGGACACGGGGGGGACCCAGTACTTC

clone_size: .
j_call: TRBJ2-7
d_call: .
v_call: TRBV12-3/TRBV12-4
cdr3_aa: CASTFGAEQYF
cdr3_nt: TGTGCCAGCACCTTCGGAGCGGAGCAGTACTTC

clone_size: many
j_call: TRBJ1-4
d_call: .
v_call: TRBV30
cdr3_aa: CAWMRSEKLFF
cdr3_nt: TGTGCCTGGATGAGGAGTGAAAAACTGTTTTTT

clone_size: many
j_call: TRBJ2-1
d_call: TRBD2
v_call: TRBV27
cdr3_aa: CASSVTGTSGRNEQFF
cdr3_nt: TGTGCCAGCAGTGTAACCGGGACTAGCGGGAGAAATGAGCAGTTCTTC

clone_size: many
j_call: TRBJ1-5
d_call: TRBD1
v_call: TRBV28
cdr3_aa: CASRPGGTGDQPQHF
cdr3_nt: TGTGCCAGCAGACCCGGGGGGACAGGGGATCAGCCCCAGCATTTT

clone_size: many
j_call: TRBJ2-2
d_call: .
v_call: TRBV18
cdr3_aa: CASSRIGPTNTGELFF
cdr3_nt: TGTGCCAGCTCCCGCATCGGACCGACGAACACCGGGGAGCTGTTTTTT

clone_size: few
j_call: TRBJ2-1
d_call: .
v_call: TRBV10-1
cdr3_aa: CASSEGSRGEQFF
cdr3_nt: TGCGCCAGCAGTGAGGGGTCACGGGGTGAGCAGTTCTTC

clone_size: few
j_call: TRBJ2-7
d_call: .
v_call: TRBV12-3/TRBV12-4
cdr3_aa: CASSSTHEQYF
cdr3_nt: TGTGCCAGCAGCTCAACCCACGAGCAGTACTTC

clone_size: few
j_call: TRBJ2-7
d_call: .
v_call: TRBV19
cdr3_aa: CASSTQDRSYEQYF
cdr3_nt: TGTGCCAGTAGTACCCAGGACAGATCCTACGAGCAGTACTTC

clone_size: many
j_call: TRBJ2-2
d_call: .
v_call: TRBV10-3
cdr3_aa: CAARTANTGELFF
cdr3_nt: TGTGCCGCGCGAACCGCGAACACCGGGGAGCTGTTTTTT

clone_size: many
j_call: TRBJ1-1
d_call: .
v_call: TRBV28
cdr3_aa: CASSLLLGRMNTEAFF
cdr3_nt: TGTGCCAGCAGTTTACTTTTAGGCCGAATGAACACTGAAGCTTTCTTT

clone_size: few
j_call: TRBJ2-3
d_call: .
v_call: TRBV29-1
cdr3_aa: CSVEGGGKDTQYF
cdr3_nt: TGCAGCGTTGAAGGTGGGGGGAAAGATACGCAGTATTTT

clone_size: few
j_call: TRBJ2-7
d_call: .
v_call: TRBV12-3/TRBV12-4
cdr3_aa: CASSFRQKDEQYF
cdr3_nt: TGTGCCAGCAGTTTTAGACAGAAGGACGAGCAGTACTTC

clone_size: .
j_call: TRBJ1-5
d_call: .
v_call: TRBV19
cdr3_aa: CASSIGLFNQPQHF
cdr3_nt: TGTGCCAGTAGTATCGGACTGTTCAATCAGCCCCAGCATTTT

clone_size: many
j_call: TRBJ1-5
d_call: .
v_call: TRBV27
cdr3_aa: CASSLSAYQPQHF
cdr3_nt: TGTGCCAGCAGTTTATCAGCGTATCAGCCCCAGCATTTT

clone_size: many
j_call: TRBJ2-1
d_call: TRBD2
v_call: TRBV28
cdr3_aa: CASSWTSGINEQFF
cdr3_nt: TGTGCCAGCAGTTGGACTAGCGGGATCAATGAGCAGTTCTTC

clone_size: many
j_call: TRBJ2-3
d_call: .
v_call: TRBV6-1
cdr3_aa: CASSYNPGSATQYF
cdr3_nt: TGTGCCAGCAGCTACAACCCAGGTAGCGCTACGCAGTATTTT

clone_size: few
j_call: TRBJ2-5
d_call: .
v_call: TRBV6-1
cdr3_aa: CASNPGDTEETQYF
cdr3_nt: TGTGCCAGCAATCCCGGGGATACAGAAGAGACCCAGTACTTC

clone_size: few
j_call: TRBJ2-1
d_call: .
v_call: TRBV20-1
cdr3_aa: CSASFGTSYNEQFF
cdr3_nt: TGCAGTGCTAGCTTCGGGACCTCTTACAATGAGCAGTTCTTC

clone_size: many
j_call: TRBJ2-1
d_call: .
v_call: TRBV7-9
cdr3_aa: CASSLVVAAYNEQFF
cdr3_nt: TGTGCCAGCAGCTTAGTGGTAGCGGCCTACAATGAGCAGTTCTTC

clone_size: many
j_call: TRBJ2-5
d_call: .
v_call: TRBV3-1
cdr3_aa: CASFGGIQETQYF
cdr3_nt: TGTGCCAGCTTTGGGGGGATCCAAGAGACCCAGTACTTC

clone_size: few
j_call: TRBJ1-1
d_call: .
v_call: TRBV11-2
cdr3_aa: CASSSLAGPRNTEAFF
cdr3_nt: TGTGCCAGCAGCTCCCTCGCCGGACCTAGGAACACTGAAGCTTTCTTT

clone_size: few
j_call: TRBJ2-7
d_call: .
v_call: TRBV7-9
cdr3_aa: CASSYRGRTQVGEQYF
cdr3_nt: TGTGCCAGCAGTTACCGGGGCCGTACCCAGGTTGGCGAGCAGTACTTC

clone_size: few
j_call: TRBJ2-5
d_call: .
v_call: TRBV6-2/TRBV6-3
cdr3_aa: CASNPPRERETQYF
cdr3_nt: TGTGCCAGCAACCCTCCCAGGGAGCGTGAGACCCAGTACTTC

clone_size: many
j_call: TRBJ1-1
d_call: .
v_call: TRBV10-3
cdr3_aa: CASGTLNTEAFF
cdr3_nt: TGTGCCTCCGGGACATTGAACACTGAAGCTTTCTTT

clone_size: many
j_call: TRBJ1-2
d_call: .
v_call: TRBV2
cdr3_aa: CASRQGQNSNYGYTF
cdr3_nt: TGTGCCAGCAGGCAAGGACAAAATTCGAACTATGGCTACACCTTC

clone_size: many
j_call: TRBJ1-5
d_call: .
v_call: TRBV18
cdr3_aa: CASQGLGSGQPQHF
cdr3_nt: TGTGCCAGCCAGGGCCTGGGTTCTGGTCAGCCCCAGCATTTT

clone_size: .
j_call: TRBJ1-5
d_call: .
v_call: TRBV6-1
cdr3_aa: CASRQAIGRDNQPQHF
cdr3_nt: TGTGCCAGCAGACAGGCCATTGGGCGGGACAATCAGCCCCAGCATTTT

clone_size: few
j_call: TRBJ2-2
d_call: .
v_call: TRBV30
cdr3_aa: CAWSSTNTGELFF
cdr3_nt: TGTGCCTGGAGTTCTACGAACACCGGGGAGCTGTTTTTT

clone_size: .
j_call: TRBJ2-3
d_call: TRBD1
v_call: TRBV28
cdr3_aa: CASSISRGSTDTQYF
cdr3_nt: TGTGCCAGCAGTATATCCAGGGGGTCCACAGATACGCAGTATTTT

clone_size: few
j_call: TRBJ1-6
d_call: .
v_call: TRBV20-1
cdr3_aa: CSARALSSYNSPLHF
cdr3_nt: TGCAGTGCTAGAGCCCTTAGCTCCTATAATTCACCCCTCCACTTT

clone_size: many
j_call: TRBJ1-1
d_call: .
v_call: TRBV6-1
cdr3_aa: CASSELLTEAFF
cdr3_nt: TGTGCCAGCAGTGAACTCCTCACTGAAGCTTTCTTT

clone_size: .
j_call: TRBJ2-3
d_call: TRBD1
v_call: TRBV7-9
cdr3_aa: CASSHKRGTGTRDTQYF
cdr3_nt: TGTGCCAGCAGCCATAAAAGAGGGACAGGGACGAGGGATACGCAGTATTTT